Listed below are T cell receptor beta chains from one sample, sequenced in a study of blood T cell repertoires in COVID-19. Data came from immunoSEQ multiplex PCR; TCRdb stores just in-frame clones and leaves some out. This table has 140,000 or so clones, around 80% appearing once. Specimen: PBMCs or T cells enriched from blood (not recorded which). Receptors originate from a woman under 30 who had been exposed to COVID-19. Both conserved end residues are part of each CDR3. A D gene is named only where the DNA matches it firmly. Clone size is given for some rows only: seen once, a few or many times, or a class if the clone is expanded.

J gene: TRBJ2-7; clone size: .; D gene: .; V gene: TRBV5-1; CDR3 DNA: TGCGCCAGCAGCGCCCCGGGACAAACGACGGGAGAGCAGTACTTC; CDR3 protein: CASSAPGQTTGEQYF
J gene: TRBJ1-1; clone size: .; D gene: .; V gene: TRBV28; CDR3 DNA: TGTGCCAGCAGTACAGGGAACACTGAAGCTTTCTTT; CDR3 protein: CASSTGNTEAFF
J gene: TRBJ1-1; clone size: .; D gene: TRBD1; V gene: TRBV5-1; CDR3 DNA: TGCGCCAGCAGCTACCAGGGGGCCGGGAGGAACACTGAAGCTTTCTTT; CDR3 protein: CASSYQGAGRNTEAFF
J gene: TRBJ1-2; clone size: .; D gene: .; V gene: TRBV9; CDR3 DNA: TGTGCCAGCAGCGTAGGCGGAAGAGCTAACTATGGCTACACCTTC; CDR3 protein: CASSVGGRANYGYTF
J gene: TRBJ2-7; clone size: .; D gene: TRBD2; V gene: TRBV10-2; CDR3 DNA: TGCGCCAGCAGTAAAACCGGGACTAGCGGTAACTACGAGCAGTACTTC; CDR3 protein: CASSKTGTSGNYEQYF
J gene: TRBJ1-2; clone size: .; D gene: .; V gene: TRBV3-1/TRBV3-2; CDR3 DNA: TGTGCCAGCAGCCAATTTCACAGGGAGTTTGGCTACACCTTC; CDR3 protein: CASSQFHREFGYTF
J gene: TRBJ2-3; clone size: .; D gene: TRBD2; V gene: TRBV6-1; CDR3 DNA: TGTGCCAGCAGTGATCCTGGGACTAGGGCTAGCACAGATACGCAGTATTTT; CDR3 protein: CASSDPGTRASTDTQYF
J gene: TRBJ2-7; clone size: few; D gene: TRBD1; V gene: TRBV6-2/TRBV6-3; CDR3 DNA: TGTGCCAGCAGCTACTATCGGACAGGGGAAGGCCACGAGCAGTACTTC; CDR3 protein: CASSYYRTGEGHEQYF
J gene: TRBJ2-7; clone size: .; D gene: .; V gene: TRBV20-1; CDR3 DNA: TGCAGTGCTAGTCCGGCGGGGCGTTACGAGCAGTACTTC; CDR3 protein: CSASPAGRYEQYF
J gene: TRBJ2-5; clone size: .; D gene: .; V gene: TRBV5-5; CDR3 DNA: TGTGCCAGCAGCCCCCCGGACAGAGAGACCCAGTACTTC; CDR3 protein: CASSPPDRETQYF
J gene: TRBJ1-3; clone size: .; D gene: .; V gene: TRBV4-3; CDR3 DNA: TGCGCCAGCAGCCAAGATGGTCAGGGCAGCTCTGGAAACACCATATATTTT; CDR3 protein: CASSQDGQGSSGNTIYF
J gene: TRBJ2-7; clone size: few; D gene: TRBD2; V gene: TRBV25-1; CDR3 DNA: TGTGCCAGCAGCGGGGTTTTAGCGGGGAACTACGAGCAGTACTTC; CDR3 protein: CASSGVLAGNYEQYF
J gene: TRBJ2-7; clone size: .; D gene: TRBD2; V gene: TRBV5-1; CDR3 DNA: TGCGCCAGCAGCTGGGGACTAGCGGACAACTCCTACGAGCAGTACTTC; CDR3 protein: CASSWGLADNSYEQYF
J gene: TRBJ2-1; clone size: .; D gene: .; V gene: TRBV14; CDR3 DNA: TGTGCCAGCAGCCAAGGGGCCGGCCGCTCCTACAATGAGCAGTTCTTC; CDR3 protein: CASSQGAGRSYNEQFF
J gene: TRBJ1-6; clone size: .; D gene: .; V gene: TRBV27; CDR3 DNA: TGTGCCAGCAGTTTCAGGGGTCGCAATTCACCCCTCCACTTT; CDR3 protein: CASSFRGRNSPLHF
J gene: TRBJ2-5; clone size: .; D gene: TRBD1; V gene: TRBV3-1/TRBV3-2; CDR3 DNA: TGTGCCAGCAGCCAACCCGCCGGACAGGACCAGATCTTGGGGCCCCAGTACTTC; CDR3 protein: CASSQPAGQDQILGPQYF
J gene: TRBJ2-2; clone size: .; D gene: TRBD1; V gene: TRBV18; CDR3 DNA: TGTGCCAGCTCACCAGCACAAGGACAGGGTAACACCGGGGAGCTGTTTTTT; CDR3 protein: CASSPAQGQGNTGELFF
J gene: TRBJ2-1; clone size: .; D gene: TRBD2; V gene: TRBV10-1; CDR3 DNA: TGCGCCAGCAGTGGTGGGCTAGCGGGAGGGCCGCAGTTCTTC; CDR3 protein: CASSGGLAGGPQFF